Below, 15 T cell receptor beta chains from the same sample are listed, as sequenced in a study of T-cell memory formation after mild COVID-19. TCRdb recomputed calls from the 5' RACE reads with MiXCR, one row per CDR3 protein. This table holds about 29,000 distinct CDR3 sequences, about 12% found once. Material: PBMCs or a T cell subset sorted from them (not recorded which). Every receptor here comes from an adult woman who had mild COVID-19 (a few samples of this study predate the infection). Cell type and time point are not known.

This clonotype came up many times. V is TRBV3-1 and J is TRBJ2-1; 11 bases fit TRBD2. The V and J ends lost 4 bases and 2 bases, in that order; junction bases with no gene match: 10. The germline CDR1 and CDR2 sequences are LGHDT and YNNKEL (reference sequence). This CDR3 has 18 amino acids. This chain's CDR3 is CASSPRTLLAGAYNEQFF. The CDR3 DNA reads TGTGCCAGCAGCCCCCGCACATTACTAGCGGGAGCCTACAATGAGCAGTTCTTC.

In its sample, this clonotype was seen many times. Here the CDR3 DNA reads TGCGCCAGCAGGCTTAGTGAGACCCAGTACTTC. It codes for CASRLSETQYF. The chain carries TRBV5-1 and TRBJ2-5, with no clear D. V was cut by 5 bases and J by 5 bases, with 7 bases left in between. Germline CDR1 SGHRS, CDR2 YFSETQ. This CDR3 region has 11 residues.

This clonotype came up many times. The V and J genes are TRBV5-1 and TRBJ1-2; D possibly corresponds to TRBD1 (5 bases). CDR3 length: 14 residues. In germline, CDR1 is SGHRS, CDR2 YFSETQ. The V gene lost 1 base and the J gene lost 6 bases, with 13 bases spanning the gap. DNA of the CDR3: TGCGCCAGCAGCTTGAGTGGGACCAACGATGGCTACACCTTC. Translating it yields CASSLSGTNDGYTF.

This clonotype was counted at least ten times. The rearrangement uses TRBV29-1 and TRBJ1-2, with a tentative D call TRBD1 (5 bases). Trimming left V 5 bases short and J 6 bases short, with 16 bases between. Per the germline V gene, CDR1 is SQVTM and CDR2 is ANQGSEA. The length of the CDR3 is 13 residues. CDR3 residues: CSVLWTTADGYTF. CDR3 coding DNA: TGCAGCGTTTTATGGACAACCGCCGATGGCTACACCTTC.

At least ten counts were recorded for this clonotype. The junction shows a germline mismatch at one end, possibly a read error. The chain carries TRBV7-3 and TRBJ2-2; the D gene is possibly TRBD1 (6 bases). Germline V gene sequence: CDR1 SGHTA, CDR2 FQGTGA. The CDR3 spans 18 residues. CDR3 coding DNA: TGTGCCAGCAGCTTACGACCGCCGGGACACCAGAACGCCGGGGAGCTGTTTTTT. It yields the protein CASSLRPPGHQNAGELFF.

The table lists this clonotype with many counts. The chain has TRBV20-1 and TRBJ1-1, with D possibly being TRBD1 (6 bases). Germline loops: CDR1 DFQATT, CDR2 SNEGSKA (reference sequence). This CDR3 contains 16 residues. Trimming left V 6 bases short and J 4 bases short, with 24 bases between. CDR3: CSAPRGGVSLGTEAFF. The DNA for the CDR3 is TGCAGTGCCCCGCGAGGGGGTGTATCTCTTGGCACTGAAGCTTTCTTT.

This clonotype was counted at least ten times. The rearrangement uses TRBV5-6 and TRBJ2-3, with D perhaps TRBD2 (6 bases). The ends were cut back, 0 bases at V and 3 bases at J, with 14 bases in the middle. CDR3 length: 16 residues. Germline assignment: CDR1 SGHDT and CDR2 YYEEEE. The CDR3 coding sequence is TGTGCCAGCAGCTTGGCCCGGGACTTATTGACAGATACGCAGTATTTT. Translation gives CASSLARDLLTDTQYF. The complete variable domain, with remaining parts taken from reference TRBV5-6 and TRBJ2-3, reads DAGVTQSPTHLIKTRGQQVTLRCSPKSGHDTVSWYQQALGQGPQFIFQYYEEEERQRGNFPDRFSGHQFPNYSSELNVNALLLGDSALYLCASSLARDLLTDTQYFGPGTRLTVL.

This clonotype was recorded at least ten times. J is TRBJ2-2 and V is TRBV14, with TRBD1 matching over 9 bases. V was clipped by 4 bases and J by 7 bases; unmatched bases: 16. The CDR3 sequence is 18 residues long. CDR1 is SGHDN, CDR2 FVKESK, per germline. The CDR3 spells CASSRSSLGQGRSGELFF. As DNA, the CDR3 is TGTGCCAGCAGCCGCAGTTCTTTGGGACAGGGAAGGAGCGGGGAGCTGTTTTTT.

Ten or more counts support this clonotype. The gene calls are TRBV7-2 and TRBJ2-3; D not resolved. Trimming left V 8 bases short and J 6 bases short, with 12 bases between. CDR3 length: 12 residues. From germline, CDR1 is SGHTA and CDR2 FQGNSA. The CDR3 here is CASGDPRDTQYF. The CDR3 DNA reads as TGTGCCAGCGGGGATCCACGGGATACGCAGTATTTT.

In this sample, this clonotype turned up many times. CDR3 sequence: CASSLDSGGGYTF. DNA of the CDR3: TGTGCCAGCAGCTTAGATTCGGGGGGAGGCTACACCTTC. The rearrangement links TRBV7-8 to TRBJ1-2, with D possibly matching TRBD1 (5 bases). This CDR3 contains 13 residues. The V end lost 1 base, the J end lost 8 bases, and 11 bases lay between the germline ends. Germline V lookup: CDR1 SGHVS, CDR2 FQNEAQ.

This clonotype was counted ten times or more. The chain combines TRBV27 with TRBJ2-1; D is possibly TRBD1 (5 bases). The CDR3 totals 17 residues. The V gene lost 0 bases and the J gene lost 0 bases, with 12 bases spanning the gap. The germline V gene encodes CDR1 MNHEY and CDR2 SMNVEV (reference sequence). The CDR3 spells CASSLSVPGYSYNEQFF. CDR3 coding DNA: TGTGCCAGCAGTTTATCAGTTCCAGGGTACTCCTACAATGAGCAGTTCTTC.

This clonotype appeared many times. The chain combines TRBV7-3 with TRBJ2-1; no clear D gene. The germline gives CDR1 SGHTA, CDR2 FQGTGA. This CDR3 has 13 residues. Trimming took off 4 bases at V and 7 bases at J, with 11 bases between the two ends. The chain's CDR3 is CASSSPSRNEQFF. In DNA, the CDR3 is TGTGCCAGCAGCTCGCCCTCTAGGAATGAGCAGTTCTTC.

This clonotype was seen repeatedly, ten times or more. This chain uses TRBV19 with TRBJ2-7; the match to TRBD2 covers 9 bases. This CDR3 has 15 residues. Losses at the gene ends were 3 bases for V and 4 bases for J; bases not matched to a gene: 7. The germline V gene has CDR1 LNHDA and CDR2 SQIVND (reference sequence). Here the CDR3 DNA reads TGTGCCAGTAGTATCCGTGGCGGGAGGGTTTACGAGCAGTACTTC. It encodes CASSIRGGRVYEQYF.

The gene calls are TRBV5-4 and TRBJ2-3; D may be TRBD2 (7 bases). Germline V gives CDR1 SGHNT, CDR2 YYREEE (reference sequence). The CDR3 extends over 15 amino acids. V was shortened by 1 base and J by 4 bases, with 13 bases between the two germline ends. The CDR3 DNA reads TGTGCCAGCAGCTTGTCCTGGGGGGGCTCAGATACGCAGTATTTT. This sequence encodes CASSLSWGGSDTQYF. The variable domain in full, with the rest retrieved from reference TRBV5-4 and TRBJ2-3, is ETGVTQSPTHLIKTRGQQVTLRCSSQSGHNTVSWYQQALGQGPQFIFQYYREEENGRGNFPPRFSGLQFPNYSSELNVNALELDDSALYLCASSLSWGGSDTQYFGPGTRLTVL.

This clonotype occurred a few times. V usage is TRBV30 and J usage is TRBJ1-4; a possible D gene is TRBD1 (5 bases). The CDR3 runs to 16 residues. The V gene lost 0 bases and the J gene lost 2 bases, with 13 bases spanning the gap. Looked up from germline, CDR1 is GTSNPN and CDR2 is SVGIG (reference sequence). CDR3 nucleotide sequence: TGTGCCTGGAGTGTACGACGGGGGGTCACTAATGAAAAACTGTTTTTT. Translating it yields CAWSVRRGVTNEKLFF.